The 27 T cell receptor beta chains below were found in one sample sequenced in a study of PD-L1 blockade in urothelial cancer. Indicated time point: pretreatment peripheral blood. The protocol was immunoSEQ multiplex PCR, while the TCRdb copy is restricted to in-frame clones and leaves out a portion. The table records 55,000 to 75,000 clones, roughly four fifths of them present only once. Source: PBMCs, taken around atezolizumab (anti-PD-L1) treatment. These receptors were obtained from a man between 65 and 85 years old with urothelial cancer.

Turning to this clone: Its ends do not fully match the called genes, so a read error is possible. The genes are TRBV19 and TRBJ2-1, with D possibly matching TRBD2 (5 bases). The CDR3 covers 15 residues. CDR1 LNHDA and CDR2 SQIVND come from the germline V gene (reference sequence). CDR3 amino acids: CASTPGSVGYSEQFF. The DNA for the CDR3 is TGTGCCAGTACCCCGGGGAGCGTAGGGTACAGTGAGCAGTTCTTC. The variable domain in full, completed from reference TRBV19 and TRBJ2-1, reads DGGITQSPKYLFRKEGQNVTLSCEQNLNHDAMYWYRQDPGQGLRLIYYSQIVNDFQKGDIAEGYSVSREKKESFPLTVTSAQKNPTAFYLCASTPGSVGYSEQFFGPGTRLTVL.

The gene calls are TRBV27 and TRBJ2-1, with TRBD2 matching 9 bases. This CDR3 is built from 15 residues. CDR1 MNHEY and CDR2 SMNVEV come from the germline V gene (reference sequence). V dropped 3 bases and J dropped 8; count of bases not matched to a gene: 8. CDR3 nucleotide sequence: TGTGCCAGCAGTTTCTTCGCGGGAGGGCCCTATGAGCAGTTCTTC. Its translation: CASSFFAGGPYEQFF.

This clone was seen more than once but under ten times. The V gene is TRBV7-2, the J gene TRBJ2-1; 7 nucleotides align to TRBD2. The CDR3 consists of 18 residues. Germline V lookup: CDR1 SGHTA, CDR2 FQGNSA. V dropped 0 bases and J dropped 7; count of bases not matched to a gene: 15. In nucleotides, the CDR3 is TGTGCCAGCAGCTTAGCAGGTGTGGGCGGAAACGGGGGGAATGAGCAGTTCTTC. Its protein is CASSLAGVGGNGGNEQFF. The full variable domain, its missing parts supplied by reference TRBV7-2 and TRBJ2-1, is GAGVSQSPSNKVTEKGKDVELRCDPISGHTALYWYRQSLGQGLEFLIYFQGNSAPDKSGLPSDRFSAERTGGSVSTLTIQRTQQEDSAVYLCASSLAGVGGNGGNEQFFGPGTRLTVL.

V is TRBV5-1 and J is TRBJ2-7; weak D call: TRBD2 (5 bases). V lost 4 bases and J lost 6, with 17 bases in between. Germline CDR1 is SGHRS and CDR2 is YFSETQ. CDR3 length equals 14 residues. CDR3 DNA sequence: TGCGCCAGCAGCACTAGGACCGTAACGGGCGAGCAGTACTTC. Its translation: CASSTRTVTGEQYF.

This clone was counted between two and nine times. The chain recombines TRBV7-9 with TRBJ2-5, with 10 bases aligning to TRBD1. The V and J ends lost 5 bases and 4 bases, in that order; junction bases with no gene match: 7. CDR3 length: 15 amino acids. CDR1 is SEHNR and CDR2 is FQNEAQ in the germline V gene (reference sequence). The CDR3 nucleotides read TGTGCCAGCAGCCGTCCCGGGACAGGGGTAGAGACCCAGTACTTC. Translation gives CASSRPGTGVETQYF.

This clone was recorded once. The chain has TRBV5-4 and TRBJ2-7, with D tentatively TRBD1 (5 bases). Germline V CDR1 and CDR2: SGHNT, YYREEE (reference sequence). Trimming took off 5 bases at V and 6 bases at J, with 9 bases between the two ends. The CDR3 covers 11 residues. The CDR3, as DNA: TGTGCCAGCAGTTTTACAGGCGAGCAGTACTTC. The encoded protein is CASSFTGEQYF.

The J gene is TRBJ2-3, the V gene TRBV7-3, with D perhaps matching TRBD2 (6 bases). Trimming removed 1 base at V and 3 bases at J, with 8 bases between. The CDR3 consists of 14 residues. Germline V CDR1 and CDR2: SGHTA, FQGTGA. CDR3 sequence (DNA): TGTGCCAGCAGCTTAAACGGGAGAACAGATACGCAGTATTTT. Translation: CASSLNGRTDTQYF.

V usage is TRBV7-6 and J usage is TRBJ2-5; 7 bases are a match to TRBD2. V was pared by 8 bases and J by 4 bases, with 4 bases of the junction left unmatched. Germline CDR1 reads SGHVS; CDR2 reads FNYEAQ. The CDR3 loop spans 12 amino acids. This CDR3 is CASGGDGETQYF. The CDR3 nucleotides are TGTGCCAGCGGGGGGGACGGAGAGACCCAGTACTTC.

This sequence joins TRBV11-3 and TRBJ2-7, with 9 bases matching TRBD2. J gave up 2 bases and V 5 bases, and 7 bases lay outside the gene matches. Germline loops: CDR1 SGHNT, CDR2 YENEEA. The CDR3 runs 15 residues. CDR3 loop: CASSAFSGRTYEQYF. The CDR3, as DNA: TGTGCCAGCAGCGCTTTCAGCGGGAGGACCTACGAGCAGTACTTC.

V usage is TRBV12-5 and J usage is TRBJ1-2, with 7 bases that match TRBD1. Germline loops: CDR1 LGHNT, CDR2 FRNRAP. V was clipped by 6 bases and J by 0 bases; unmatched bases: 10. The CDR3 is made up of 16 amino acids. The CDR3 region is CASGPNRGHTNYGYTF. Here the CDR3 DNA reads TGTGCTAGTGGACCCAACAGGGGACACACTAACTATGGCTACACCTTC.

The V gene is TRBV5-1, the J gene TRBJ2-5; 8 bases are a match to TRBD2. Trimming cost V 4 bases and J 5 bases; bases outside gene matches: 16. CDR3 length: 17 residues. Germline V gene lookup returns CDR1 SGHRS and CDR2 YFSETQ. In nucleotides, the CDR3 is TGCGCCAGCAGCCCTACTAGCGGCAGTAGGGGGGCGGAGACCCAGTACTTC. Its translation is CASSPTSGSRGAETQYF. The whole variable domain, filled in from reference TRBV5-1 and TRBJ2-5, reads KAGVTQTPRYLIKTRGQQVTLSCSPISGHRSVSWYQQTPGQGLQFLFEYFSETQRNKGNFPGRFSGRQFSNSRSEMNVSTLELGDSALYLCASSPTSGSRGAETQYFGPGTRLLVL.

This clone was found a few times. The V gene is TRBV7-9, the J gene TRBJ2-2, with a weak D call TRBD1 (6 bases). Trimming shortened V by 2 bases and J by 4 bases, and 23 bases separated the two germline ends. CDR3 length equals 19 residues. CDR1 is SEHNR, CDR2 FQNEAQ, per germline (reference sequence). The CDR3 region has the DNA TGTGCCAGCAGCTTAAGTCTGACAGGAGTATATCGCGGCACCGGGGAGCTGTTTTTT. Translating gives CASSLSLTGVYRGTGELFF.

The V call is TRBV5-4, the J call TRBJ1-1; no reliable D call. This CDR3 spans 15 amino acids. CDR1 is SGHNT, CDR2 YYREEE, per germline (reference sequence). V lost 4 bases to trimming and J lost 2 bases, with 15 bases between them. The CDR3 nucleotides are TGTGCCAGCAGCCCTGGACTGCGGAATAACACTGAAGCTTTCTTT. Encoded protein: CASSPGLRNNTEAFF.

J is TRBJ1-1 and V is TRBV6-6, with D uncertain. The CDR3 runs 15 residues. The V end lost 2 bases, the J end lost 0 bases, and 10 bases lay between the germline ends. Germline V gene data show CDR1 as MNHNY and CDR2 as SVGAGI (reference sequence). The CDR3 DNA follows: TGTGCCAGCAGTTACCTTCAGAACATGAACACTGAAGCTTTCTTT. The encoded protein is CASSYLQNMNTEAFF.

This clone was detected a few times. The rearrangement uses TRBV6-5 and TRBJ2-6; D ambiguous. In germline, CDR1 is MNHEY, CDR2 SVGAGI. The length of the CDR3 is 15 residues. V lost 2 bases, J lost 0 bases, and 5 bases lay in between. The DNA of the CDR3 is TGTGCCAGCAGTTACGAAGCCTCTGGGGCCAACGTCCTGACTTTC. Protein product: CASSYEASGANVLTF.

In its sample, this clone was seen once. The chain employs TRBV7-9 and TRBJ2-3; D may be TRBD1 (5 bases). Trimming removed 6 bases from V and 2 bases from J, with 12 bases in between. The CDR3 loop spans 14 amino acids. Per the germline V gene, CDR1 is SEHNR and CDR2 is FQNEAQ (reference sequence). This CDR3 reads CASRNDSYTDTQYF. The CDR3 nucleotides read TGTGCCAGCAGAAACGACAGCTACACAGATACGCAGTATTTT.

This clone was recorded only once. This chain connects TRBV27 to TRBJ2-5, with D possibly matching TRBD2 (6 bases). Germline V gives CDR1 MNHEY, CDR2 SMNVEV (reference sequence). This CDR3 contains 15 residues. V was clipped by 5 bases and J by 2 bases, with 15 bases between them. Here the CDR3 reads CASSLRLGGQETQYF. DNA for the CDR3: TGTGCCAGCAGTCTCCGACTAGGCGGACAAGAGACCCAGTACTTC.

The CDR3 DNA reads as TGTGCCAGCAGCTCGGACTTCTCGAACACCGGGGAGCTGTTTTTT. Protein product: CASSSDFSNTGELFF. J is TRBJ2-2 and V is TRBV11-3; weak D call: TRBD2 (5 bases). The V gene's germline CDR1 is SGHNT and CDR2 YENEEA. This CDR3 contains 15 residues. V was shortened by 4 bases and J by 0 bases, with 9 bases between the two germline ends.

The rearrangement joins TRBV27 to TRBJ2-2; 9 nucleotides align to TRBD1. The CDR3 covers 14 residues. V was pared by 5 bases and J by 6 bases, with 4 bases of the junction left unmatched. CDR1 is MNHEY, CDR2 SMNVEV, per germline (reference sequence). The CDR3 DNA reads as TGTGCCAGCAGTCCGGGGACAGGGCCCGGGGAGCTGTTTTTT. Translated: CASSPGTGPGELFF.

V is TRBV28 and J is TRBJ1-1, with D maybe TRBD1 (6 bases). Trimming took off 6 bases at V and 6 bases at J, with 23 bases between the two ends. Germline V gene sequence: CDR1 MDHEN, CDR2 SYDVKM. The CDR3 is 16 amino acids. The CDR3 sequence is CASRSRLVTGGSEAFF. Here the CDR3 DNA reads TGTGCCAGCAGGTCGCGCTTGGTGACAGGTGGCTCTGAAGCTTTCTTT.

J is TRBJ1-2 and V is TRBV19; D might be TRBD1 (5 bases). CDR3 length: 14 residues. Trimming took off 4 bases at V and 3 bases at J, with 12 bases between the two ends. Per germline, CDR1 LNHDA and CDR2 SQIVND (reference sequence). The CDR3 sequence is CASSTPGRDYGYTF. DNA for the CDR3: TGTGCCAGTAGTACCCCGGGCAGGGACTATGGCTACACCTTC.

The CDR3 is CASSERRGRPNQPQHF. The CDR3 DNA follows: TGTGCCAGCAGCGAAAGAAGGGGGCGGCCAAATCAGCCCCAGCATTTT. The chain combines TRBV7-8 with TRBJ1-5; 7 nucleotides match TRBD1. The germline V gene encodes CDR1 SGHVS and CDR2 FQNEAQ. The CDR3 loop spans 16 amino acids. Trimming cost V 5 bases and J 4 bases; bases outside gene matches: 11. Looking up the rest from reference TRBV7-8 and TRBJ1-5 gives the full variable domain: GAGVSQSPRYKVAKRGQDVALRCDPISGHVSLFWYQQALGQGPEFLTYFQNEAQLDKSGLPSDRFFAERPEGSVSTLKIQRTQQEDSAVYLCASSERRGRPNQPQHFGDGTRLSIL.

Only a few counts were recorded for this clone. V usage is TRBV6-1 and J usage is TRBJ1-1; 11 bases map to TRBD1. With V trimmed by 4 bases and J by 7 bases, 8 bases remained unmatched. This CDR3 is built from 15 residues. Germline V gene lookup returns CDR1 MNHNS and CDR2 SASEGT. For the CDR3, the DNA is TGTGCCAGCAGTGGAGGACAGGGGGCTTTACGTGAAGCTTTCTTT. Protein: CASSGGQGALREAFF.

This clone has a handful of counts. The chain joins TRBV5-1 to TRBJ2-7, with D possibly being TRBD2 (6 bases). There are 15 residues in the CDR3. Looked up from germline, CDR1 is SGHRS and CDR2 is YFSETQ. The V and J ends lost 2 bases and 6 bases respectively, with 18 bases between them. CDR3 protein: CASSLQPGGLGEQYF. In DNA, the CDR3 is TGCGCCAGCAGCTTACAGCCCGGAGGGCTCGGCGAGCAGTACTTC.

This clone was seen more than once but under ten times. This chain joins TRBV19 and TRBJ2-1, with TRBD2 matching over 8 bases. V shed 5 bases, J shed 9 bases, and the junction held 12 bases outside the gene matches. Germline V CDR1 and CDR2: LNHDA, SQIVND (reference sequence). The CDR3 is 15 amino acids. This CDR3 reads CASSLSRGTRLEQFF. CDR3 in DNA: TGTGCCAGTAGTCTAAGTAGGGGGACTAGACTTGAGCAGTTCTTC.

The V and J genes are TRBV4-2 and TRBJ2-7, with D perhaps matching TRBD2 (6 bases). This CDR3 comprises 11 residues. Germline V gives CDR1 LGHNA, CDR2 YNFKEQ. Trimming shortened V by 5 bases and J by 6 bases, and 8 bases separated the two germline ends. CDR3 loop: CASSLGGEQYF. The CDR3 nucleotides are TGTGCCAGCAGCTTGGGAGGCGAGCAGTACTTC.

The chain uses TRBV7-8 and TRBJ1-2; 7 bases are a match to TRBD1. Germline CDR1 is SGHVS and CDR2 is FQNEAQ. The trim removed 2 bases at V and 8 bases at J, leaving 8 bases unmatched. The CDR3 loop spans 14 amino acids. As DNA, the CDR3 is TGTGCCAGCAGCTTAATGGAGGGGGCCAGCGGCTACACCTTC. It yields the protein CASSLMEGASGYTF.